One sample yielded the 6 T cell receptor beta chains listed below, sequenced in a study of cytomegalovirus exposure and HLA in healthy donors. The PCR made use of 60 Vbeta and 13 Jbeta primers. Here immunoSEQ multiplex PCR was the method, and the copy in TCRdb shows in-frame clones only, minus some. The profile shows around 130,000 clones, around 83% of them singletons. Sequencing input: PBMCs. The receptors derive from a human donor in good health.

The chain links TRBV2 to TRBJ2-1, with TRBD1 identical over 10 bases. The CDR3 sequence is 15 residues long. J was trimmed by 3 bases and V by 6 bases; bases with no gene match: 5. CDR1 and CDR2 from the germline V gene are SNHLY and FYNNEI. The DNA of the CDR3 is TGTGCCAGCAGCAGGGACAGGGGCCTCTACAATGAGCAGTTCTTC. Translated: CASSRDRGLYNEQFF.

This chain links TRBV15 with TRBJ1-5; no clear D gene. Per the germline V gene, CDR1 is LNHNV and CDR2 is YYDKDF (reference sequence). Trimming shortened V by 3 bases and J by 4 bases, and 19 bases separated the two germline ends. The CDR3 runs 17 residues. The CDR3 DNA is TGTGCCACCAGCAGGGGAGGGTGGTACAGCAGTAATCAGCCCCAGCATTTT. It is translated as CATSRGGWYSSNQPQHF.

This chain joins TRBV25-1 and TRBJ1-2, with a possible D match to TRBD1 (6 bases). The CDR3 contains 12 residues. The germline V gene has CDR1 MGHDK and CDR2 SYGVNS. V lost 2 bases and J lost 8, with 9 bases in between. The CDR3 sequence is CASSEQGWGYTF. CDR3 nucleotides: TGTGCCAGCAGTGAACAGGGGTGGGGCTACACCTTC.

The rearrangement uses TRBV4-2 and TRBJ2-7, with a tentative D call TRBD2 (5 bases). Germline values: CDR1 LGHNA, CDR2 YNFKEQ. This CDR3 comprises 15 residues. Trimming took 1 base from V and 0 from J, leaving 10 bases between them. CDR3 amino acids: CASSQAEGISYEQYF. In nucleotides, the CDR3 is TGTGCCAGCAGCCAAGCTGAGGGTATCTCCTACGAGCAGTACTTC.

The chain employs TRBV6-5 and TRBJ1-1; D is unclear. This CDR3 is 13 amino acids long. Germline assignment: CDR1 MNHEY and CDR2 SVGAGI. Trimming cost V 8 bases and J 2 bases, with 12 bases left between them. The CDR3 protein is CASHGRGNTEAFF. The CDR3 bases are TGTGCCAGCCATGGCCGGGGAAACACTGAAGCTTTCTTT.

This clone was found once. The chain is built from TRBV6-5 and TRBJ2-7; a weak D match, TRBD1 (6 bases). This CDR3 has 12 residues. CDR1 MNHEY and CDR2 SVGAGI come from the germline V gene. Trimming took off 6 bases at V and 2 bases at J, with 8 bases between the two ends. CDR3 DNA sequence: TGTGCCAGCAGGGACAGAGCCTACGAGCAGTACTTC. Residues: CASRDRAYEQYF.